This TCR beta chain was obtained from a study of blood T cell repertoires in COVID-19. Study in general: T cells, B-cell-depleted T cells, or PBMCs provided the cDNA or gDNA that served as material.

Assay: immunoSEQ multiplex PCR; the TCRdb copy retains only in-frame clones and omits some. The table lists 60,000 to 75,000 clones, around 84% of them singletons. The CDR3 runs to 14 residues. V lost 4 bases and J lost 4, with 12 bases in between. Germline values: CDR1 SNHLY, CDR2 FYNNEI. This TCR came from a human donor in a cohort sampled during active COVID-19. Source material: peripheral blood. The chain has TRBV2 and TRBJ2-3; a possible D gene is TRBD1 (6 bases). The CDR3 reads CASSGGGYADTQYF. The CDR3 region has the DNA TGTGCCAGCAGTGGAGGGGGATACGCAGATACGCAGTATTTT.